A selection of T cell receptor beta chains follows, all from one sample in a study of blood T cell repertoires in COVID-19. The table came from immunoSEQ multiplex PCR; TCRdb's copy has only in-frame clones and leaves some out. The sample holds 63,000 or so clones, around 80% seen once. The specimen was peripheral blood. Every receptor here comes from a human donor in a cohort sampled during active COVID-19. The CDR3 runs from the conserved cysteine through the conserved F or W. The D gene is left open where the match is weak. Only part of the rows carry a size: once, few, many, or a class if the clone is expanded.

>NA|NA|TRBV7-9|12|TRBJ2-4
CASTGDSNIQYF
TGTGCCAGCACGGGGGACTCGAACATTCAGTACTTC
>NA|few|TRBV19|14|TRBJ1-3
CASTEDRKGNTIYF
TGTGCCAGTACCGAGGACAGAAAGGGAAACACCATATATTTT
>TRBD1|NA|TRBV5-6|17|TRBJ1-2
CASSSFGTGQTNYGYTF
TGTGCCAGCAGCTCCTTCGGGACAGGACAAACTAACTATGGCTACACCTTC
>NA|NA|TRBV6-2/TRBV6-3|14|TRBJ2-7
CASSYSTGVYEQYF
TGTGCCAGCAGTTACTCGACAGGCGTCTACGAGCAGTACTTC
>NA|NA|TRBV3-1/TRBV3-2|13|TRBJ2-1
CASSQGGNNEQFF
TGTGCCAGCAGCCAAGGAGGGAACAATGAGCAGTTCTTC
>NA|NA|TRBV29-1|13|TRBJ2-7
CSVTTEGSYEQYF
TGCAGCGTCACCACTGAGGGCTCCTACGAGCAGTACTTC
>TRBD2|once|TRBV6-4|14|TRBJ2-3
CASKLAEEVDTQYF
TGTGCCAGCAAGCTAGCGGAAGAGGTAGATACGCAGTATTTT
>NA|NA|TRBV27|18|TRBJ1-3
CASSSRPGSFRSGNTIYF
TGTGCCAGCAGTTCCCGGCCGGGATCTTTCCGCTCTGGAAACACCATATATTTT
>TRBD1|NA|TRBV6-5|15|TRBJ2-7
CASSYLQTGGNEQYF
TGTGCCAGCAGTTATCTTCAGACAGGGGGAAACGAGCAGTACTTC
>NA|NA|TRBV6-6|16|TRBJ1-2
CASSYSVGQRNYGYTF
TGTGCCAGCAGTTACTCTGTTGGACAGAGAAACTATGGCTACACCTTC
>TRBD1|NA|TRBV10-3|13|TRBJ1-1
CAMGQGLNTEAFF
TGTGCCATGGGACAGGGGTTGAACACTGAAGCTTTCTTT
>NA|NA|TRBV28|13|TRBJ2-4
CASSGRGQNIQYF
TGTGCCAGCAGTGGGCGGGGACAAAACATTCAGTACTTC
>NA|NA|TRBV21-1|16|TRBJ1-1
CASSKAQADMNTEAFF
TGTGCCAGCAGCAAAGCGCAGGCAGACATGAACACTGAAGCTTTCTTT
>TRBD2|few|TRBV7-9|16|TRBJ2-7
CASSLSLREAVYEQYF
TGTGCCAGCAGCTTGAGTTTGCGGGAGGCGGTCTACGAGCAGTACTTC
>NA|NA|TRBV6-2/TRBV6-3|14|TRBJ2-7
CASSYEDNSYEQYF
TGTGCCAGCAGTTACGAGGACAACTCCTACGAGCAGTACTTC
>TRBD1|NA|TRBV29-1|12|TRBJ1-2
CSVGDRAGGYTF
TGCAGCGTGGGGGACAGGGCTGGCGGCTACACCTTC
>TRBD1|NA|TRBV27|15|TRBJ2-7
CASSSSDRGAHEQYF
TGTGCCAGCAGTTCCAGCGACAGGGGGGCCCACGAGCAGTACTTC
>TRBD1|NA|TRBV11-2|17|TRBJ1-4
CASSRGGQGSTNEKLFF
TGTGCCAGCAGCCGGGGAGGACAGGGGTCCACTAATGAAAAACTGTTTTTT
>NA|NA|TRBV5-6|16|TRBJ2-5
CASSLLAAVYQETQYF
TGTGCCAGCAGCTTACTTGCAGCGGTGTACCAAGAGACCCAGTACTTC
>TRBD2|NA|TRBV6-6|16|TRBJ2-5
CASSWTSGRFQETQYF
TGTGCCAGCAGCTGGACTAGCGGGAGATTCCAAGAGACCCAGTACTTC
>NA|NA|TRBV5-6|15|TRBJ1-2
CASSPSSGGADGYTF
TGTGCCAGCAGCCCAAGTTCGGGAGGGGCCGATGGCTACACCTTC
>NA|NA|TRBV25-1|13|TRBJ2-2
CASRSDITGELFF
TGTGCCAGCAGGAGTGACATCACCGGGGAGCTGTTTTTT
>TRBD2|NA|TRBV4-2|16|TRBJ2-7
CASSQTRSGRSYEQYF
TGTGCCAGCAGCCAGACCCGTAGCGGGAGGTCCTACGAGCAGTACTTC
>NA|once|TRBV28|16|TRBJ2-2
CASKEATTWNTGELFF
TGTGCCAGCAAAGAGGCAACAACCTGGAACACCGGGGAGCTGTTTTTT
>NA|NA|TRBV9|14|TRBJ2-7
CASSTDSYSYEQYF
TGTGCCAGCAGCACGGACAGCTACTCCTACGAGCAGTACTTC
>NA|NA|TRBV2|14|TRBJ2-7
CASRTLVGGYEQYF
TGTGCCAGCAGGACCCTAGTGGGGGGCTACGAGCAGTACTTC